Below are 30 T cell receptor beta chains sequenced from a single sample in a study. TCRdb redid the calling of the RT-PCR reads with MiXCR, one entry per CDR3 protein. The table has about 680,000 distinct CDR3 sequences, 13% to 15% seen once; the top ten hold 3.6%. Material for sequencing was memory CD4+ T cells from blood. The receptors were sampled from a female donor in good health, serving as a healthy control.

This clonotype came up a few times. The rearrangement links TRBV10-3 to TRBJ1-6; TRBD1 is a possible D gene (6 bases). The germline V and J ends were trimmed by 2 bases and 4 bases, with 6 bases remaining between them. CDR3 length: 14 amino acids. The germline CDR1 and CDR2 sequences are ENHRY and SYGVKD. CDR3 sequence reads: CAISEGQYNSPLHF. In nucleotides, the CDR3 is TGTGCCATCAGTGAGGGACAGTATAATTCACCCCTCCACTTT.

This rearrangement joins TRBV7-8 to TRBJ1-4; TRBD1 aligns across 7 bases. CDR1 is SGHVS, CDR2 FQNEAQ, per germline. V shed 5 bases, J shed 8 bases, and the junction held 11 bases outside the gene matches. This CDR3 has 15 amino acids. CDR3 nucleotides: TGTGCCAGCAGCCTAAGACAGGGCCTAGACGAAAAACTGTTTTTT. This codes for CASSLRQGLDEKLFF.

This clonotype was detected ten times or more. The J gene is TRBJ1-5, the V gene TRBV10-3, with D tentatively TRBD1 (5 bases). There are 14 residues in the CDR3. Germline lookup yields CDR1 ENHRY and CDR2 SYGVKD. Trimming cost V 4 bases and J 0 bases, with 7 bases left between them. CDR3 nucleotides: TGTGCCATCAGTGGGGGGTTTAGCAATCAGCCCCAGCATTTT. Translated, it gives CAISGGFSNQPQHF.

The chain carries TRBV27 and TRBJ1-1; no reliable D call. V was pared by 2 bases and J by 5 bases, with 21 bases between. The CDR3 extends over 17 amino acids. Germline CDR1 reads MNHEY; CDR2 reads SMNVEV (reference sequence). For the CDR3, the DNA is TGTGCCAGCAGTTTAAGGCCCGGTACTAACCGTGGGACTGAAGCTTTCTTT. This encodes CASSLRPGTNRGTEAFF.

The sample holds a few counts of this clonotype. CDR3 sequence reads: CASSYSGRGYRSGNTIYF. CDR3 sequence (DNA): TGTGCCAGCAGTTACTCGGGCAGGGGCTACCGCTCTGGAAACACCATATATTTT. V is TRBV6-5 and J is TRBJ1-3; possible D gene TRBD1, 6 bases. Trimming shortened V by 0 bases and J by 0 bases, and 15 bases separated the two germline ends. Per germline, CDR1 MNHEY and CDR2 SVGAGI. This CDR3 spans 18 amino acids.

This clonotype came up a few times. This sequence joins TRBV5-1 and TRBJ2-2, with D unclear. Germline assignment: CDR1 SGHRS and CDR2 YFSETQ. CDR3 length: 13 residues. V shed 4 bases and J shed 6 bases, with 10 bases lying between them. CDR3: CASSHWEAGELFF. The CDR3 coding sequence is TGCGCCAGCAGCCATTGGGAAGCCGGGGAGCTGTTTTTT.

This sequence joins TRBV9 and TRBJ2-1; TRBD1 aligns across 9 bases. From germline, CDR1 is SGDLS and CDR2 YYNGEE. V lost 4 bases, J lost 2 bases, and 4 bases stayed unmatched. The CDR3 is 15 residues long. The DNA of the CDR3 is TGTGCCAGCAGCCGGGGACAGGGACCCTACAATGAGCAGTTCTTC. Encoded protein: CASSRGQGPYNEQFF.

This clonotype was recorded a few times. The rearrangement joins TRBV7-2 to TRBJ2-7, with a possible D match to TRBD2 (6 bases). Trimming took 1 base from V and 3 from J, leaving 13 bases between them. There are 15 residues in the CDR3. Germline CDR1 SGHTA, CDR2 FQGNSA. The CDR3 loop is CASSLEYGGNYEQYF. The CDR3 DNA reads as TGTGCCAGCAGCTTAGAATATGGAGGGAACTACGAGCAGTACTTC.

The rearrangement joins TRBV6-2 or TRBV6-3 to TRBJ2-7; 7 bases agree with TRBD1. The CDR3 is made up of 12 amino acids. Germline CDR1 and CDR2: MNHEY and SVGEGT. V was clipped by 6 bases and J by 4 bases; unmatched bases: 3. The DNA of the CDR3 is TGTGCCAGCAGGACGGACAGGTACGAGCAGTACTTC. Translating it yields CASRTDRYEQYF.

As regards this clonotype: A read error is possible here, since a much larger clone lies one base away. V usage is TRBV10-3 and J usage is TRBJ1-1; no clear D gene. Trimming left V 6 bases short and J 1 base short, with 9 bases between. Germline-derived CDR1 and CDR2 are ENHRY and SYGVKD. The length of the CDR3 is 13 residues. CDR3 DNA: TGTGCCATCAGCTTCGGGGAGAACACTGAAGCTTTCTTT. This codes for CAISFGENTEAFF.

The chain carries TRBV2 and TRBJ2-1; D perhaps matches TRBD1 (6 bases). The V end lost 7 bases, the J end lost 0 bases, and 13 bases lay between the germline ends. This CDR3 comprises 15 residues. Germline CDR1 reads SNHLY; CDR2 reads FYNNEI. For the CDR3, the DNA is TGTGCCAGCACCCCACAGGGTTCCTCCTACAATGAGCAGTTCTTC. It encodes CASTPQGSSYNEQFF. The complete variable domain, with remaining parts taken from reference TRBV2 and TRBJ2-1, reads EPEVTQTPSHQVTQMGQEVILRCVPISNHLYFYWYRQILGQKVEFLVSFYNNEISEKSEIFDDQFSVERPDGSNFTLKIRSTKLEDSAMYFCASTPQGSSYNEQFFGPGTRLTVL.

This chain uses TRBV20-1 with TRBJ2-7; D possibly corresponds to TRBD2 (5 bases). Germline CDR1 DFQATT, CDR2 SNEGSKA (reference sequence). CDR3 size: 11 residues. Trimming took 3 bases from V and 6 from J, leaving 9 bases between them. Here the CDR3 DNA reads TGCAGTGCTAGTTCCCGGGGCGAGCAGTACTTC. Protein sequence: CSASSRGEQYF.

This clonotype has a count of ten or more. The chain combines TRBV5-1 with TRBJ2-2; a weak D match, TRBD1 (6 bases). The CDR3 is 16 residues long. The germline V gene encodes CDR1 SGHRS and CDR2 YFSETQ. The V and J ends lost 5 bases and 4 bases respectively, with 18 bases between them. In nucleotides, the CDR3 is TGCGCCAGCAGGCCGGATCCGGGACAAGGCACCGGGGAGCTGTTTTTT. Its translation: CASRPDPGQGTGELFF. Combining the CDR3 with reference TRBV5-1 and TRBJ2-2 gives the whole variable domain KAGVTQTPRYLIKTRGQQVTLSCSPISGHRSVSWYQQTPGQGLQFLFEYFSETQRNKGNFPGRFSGRQFSNSRSEMNVSTLELGDSALYLCASRPDPGQGTGELFFGEGSRLTVL.

This clonotype was seen a few times. The chain uses TRBV20-1 and TRBJ2-3; D may correspond to TRBD1 or TRBD2 (5 bases each). The V end was cut by 4 bases, the J end by 6 bases, with 17 bases between. Germline CDR1 reads DFQATT; CDR2 reads SNEGSKA (reference sequence). This CDR3 is built from 14 residues. The CDR3 DNA reads TGCAGTGCTATGACCGGGACCGTGGGGGATACGCAGTATTTT. Translated, it gives CSAMTGTVGDTQYF.

This clonotype was recorded many times. The rearrangement uses TRBV9 and TRBJ2-7; D is undetermined. The CDR3 runs to 14 residues. The germline V gene has CDR1 SGDLS and CDR2 YYNGEE. Trimming cost V 4 bases and J 0 bases, with 11 bases left between them. The chain's CDR3 is CASSFEAHSYEQYF. As DNA, the CDR3 is TGTGCCAGCAGCTTCGAAGCTCACTCCTACGAGCAGTACTTC.

This clonotype was recorded many times. This rearrangement joins TRBV20-1 to TRBJ2-2; TRBD1 or TRBD2 may be the D gene (5 bases each). The CDR3 extends over 13 amino acids. Germline CDR1 and CDR2: DFQATT and SNEGSKA (reference sequence). V lost 6 bases and J 4 bases, leaving 12 bases between the germline ends. CDR3 nucleotides: TGCAGTGCCCCGGGGCGCGGCACCGGGGAGCTGTTTTTT. Protein product: CSAPGRGTGELFF.

This clonotype has a count of ten or more. The chain employs TRBV5-1 and TRBJ2-2; D may match TRBD1 or TRBD2 (5 bases each). In germline, CDR1 is SGHRS, CDR2 YFSETQ. Between the trimmed V and J ends, which lost 5 bases and 3 bases, there was a span of 11 bases. This CDR3 is 14 amino acids long. CDR3 region: CASRKGSDTGELFF. Written as DNA, the CDR3 is TGCGCCAGCAGGAAGGGGAGCGACACCGGGGAGCTGTTTTTT.

The rearrangement uses TRBV28 and TRBJ1-4; no clear D. Trimming left V 7 bases short and J 12 bases short, with 12 bases between. Germline lookup yields CDR1 MDHEN and CDR2 SYDVKM. The CDR3 length is 11 residues. The CDR3, as DNA: TGTGCCAGCACTAAACTGGGAGAACTGTTTTTT. Protein: CASTKLGELFF.

This clonotype has just a few counts. This chain uses TRBV19 with TRBJ2-1; 9 bases agree with TRBD1. After removal of 3 bases from V and 9 bases from J, the junction contained 6 bases not matched to a gene. The CDR3 runs to 14 residues. Germline V gives CDR1 LNHDA, CDR2 SQIVND (reference sequence). Here the CDR3 reads CASSIGDRESEQFF. The CDR3 DNA reads as TGTGCCAGTAGTATCGGGGACAGGGAGAGTGAGCAGTTCTTC.

Details on this clonotype: The junction differs from germline at one of its ends, possibly a read error. The chain joins TRBV27 to TRBJ2-2; 11 bases map to TRBD2. Germline CDR1 reads MNHEY; CDR2 reads SMNVEV (reference sequence). The CDR3 totals 15 residues. CDR3 in amino acids: CASTLLAGDPGELFF. Written as DNA, the CDR3 is TGTGCCAGCACTTTACTAGCGGGGGACCCCGGGGAGCTGTTTTTT.

This clonotype occurred many times. V usage is TRBV4-3 and J usage is TRBJ2-3, with 7 nucleotides matching TRBD2. The V gene end was trimmed by 1 base and the J gene end by 3 bases; junction bases not matched to a gene: 4. CDR1 is LGHNA and CDR2 is YSLEER in the germline V gene. CDR3 length equals 15 residues. The CDR3 region is CASSQVMGGTDTQYF. The CDR3 region has the DNA TGCGCCAGCAGCCAAGTTATGGGGGGGACAGATACGCAGTATTTT.

The table lists this clonotype with many counts. The chain joins TRBV7-9 to TRBJ2-7; TRBD2 aligns across 14 bases. The CDR3 runs to 14 residues. Germline CDR1 is SEHNR and CDR2 is FQNEAQ (reference sequence). The junction had 2 bases not matched to a gene; V was cut back by 5 bases and J by 5 bases. In nucleotides, the CDR3 is TGTGCCAGCAGCCCGGGACTAGCGGGAGACGAGCAGTACTTC. Encoded protein: CASSPGLAGDEQYF.

This clonotype appeared a few times. The chain is built from TRBV20-1 and TRBJ2-3; the match to TRBD1 covers 7 bases. The V gene's germline CDR1 is DFQATT and CDR2 SNEGSKA (reference sequence). J gave up 0 bases and V 5 bases, and 8 bases lay outside the gene matches. The CDR3 runs to 15 residues. CDR3 residues: CSAVNRGTSTDTQYF. The CDR3 bases are TGCAGTGCTGTGAACAGGGGAACGAGCACAGATACGCAGTATTTT.

V gene TRBV28 combines with J gene TRBJ2-2; D is perhaps TRBD2 (8 bases). V was trimmed by 7 bases and J by 6 bases, leaving 27 bases between them. The CDR3 contains 18 residues. Germline loops: CDR1 MDHEN, CDR2 SYDVKM. DNA of the CDR3: TGTGCCAGCACCCGACAGGGATATAGCGGGATACGTTCCGGGGAGCTGTTTTTT. This encodes CASTRQGYSGIRSGELFF.

This clonotype came up a few times. The rearrangement uses TRBV27 and TRBJ1-4; D remains unclear. Trimming pared 5 bases from V and 3 bases from J, leaving 10 bases between. Looked up from germline, CDR1 is MNHEY and CDR2 is SMNVEV (reference sequence). The CDR3 runs 14 residues. CDR3 sequence: CASSPSRANEKLFF. Here the CDR3 DNA reads TGTGCCAGCAGTCCCTCTCGCGCTAATGAAAAACTGTTTTTT.

This clonotype was observed at least ten times. One junction end disagrees with the germline gene, perhaps due to a read error. The chain links TRBV20-1 to TRBJ2-1; a weak D match, TRBD2 (7 bases). Germline CDR1 DFQATT, CDR2 SNEGSKA (reference sequence). The CDR3 has 12 amino acids. CDR3 nucleotides: TGCAGTGCTAGAGAGGGGGGGACATCCCCAATCTTC. Protein product: CSAREGGTSPIF.

The CDR3 region is CASSLGEDSGRFEQFF. Written as DNA, the CDR3 is TGTGCCAGCAGCTTAGGCGAGGATAGCGGGAGATTTGAGCAGTTCTTC. This sequence joins TRBV7-8 and TRBJ2-1; the match to TRBD2 covers 9 bases. Germline lookup yields CDR1 SGHVS and CDR2 FQNEAQ. J was trimmed by 9 bases and V by 1 base; bases with no gene match: 10. The CDR3 covers 16 residues.

This clonotype was observed a handful of times. The chain joins TRBV20-1 to TRBJ1-1; TRBD1 is a possible D gene (5 bases). Trimming removed 6 bases from V and 4 bases from J, with 15 bases in between. Germline-derived CDR1 and CDR2 are DFQATT and SNEGSKA (reference sequence). CDR3 length: 13 amino acids. The CDR3 is CSAPGAVGTEAFF. As DNA, the CDR3 is TGCAGTGCCCCCGGGGCCGTAGGCACTGAAGCTTTCTTT.

The CDR3 sequence is CASSLVLAGTGDTQYF. The CDR3 bases are TGCGCCAGCAGCTTGGTGCTAGCGGGGACCGGAGATACGCAGTATTTT. The chain combines TRBV5-1 with TRBJ2-3, with 9 bases fitting TRBD2. Germline V gives CDR1 SGHRS, CDR2 YFSETQ. V lost 0 bases and J lost 5; bases outside the gene matches: 7. The CDR3 runs 16 residues.

A few counts support this clonotype. V and J are TRBV7-3 and TRBJ2-2; 7 bases line up with TRBD1. J was trimmed by 3 bases and V by 5 bases; bases with no gene match: 6. Germline CDR1 reads SGHTA; CDR2 reads FQGTGA. The CDR3 length is 15 residues. This CDR3 reads CASSTHGTDTGELFF. The CDR3, as DNA: TGTGCCAGCAGCACCCATGGGACAGACACCGGGGAGCTGTTTTTT.